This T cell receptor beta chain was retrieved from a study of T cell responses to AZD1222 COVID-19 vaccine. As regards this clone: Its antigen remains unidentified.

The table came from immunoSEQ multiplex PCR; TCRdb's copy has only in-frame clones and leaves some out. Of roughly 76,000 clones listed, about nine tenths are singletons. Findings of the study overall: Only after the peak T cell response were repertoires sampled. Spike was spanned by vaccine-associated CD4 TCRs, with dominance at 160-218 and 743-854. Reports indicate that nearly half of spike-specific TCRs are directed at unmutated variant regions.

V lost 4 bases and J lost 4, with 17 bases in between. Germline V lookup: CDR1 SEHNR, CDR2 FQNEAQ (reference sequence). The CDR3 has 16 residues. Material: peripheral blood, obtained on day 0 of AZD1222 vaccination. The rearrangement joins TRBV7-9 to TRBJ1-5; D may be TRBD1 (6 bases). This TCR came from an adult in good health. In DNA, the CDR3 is TGTGCCAGCAGCTACCTCGGGGACACGGGGAATCAGCCCCAGCATTTT. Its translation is CASSYLGDTGNQPQHF.